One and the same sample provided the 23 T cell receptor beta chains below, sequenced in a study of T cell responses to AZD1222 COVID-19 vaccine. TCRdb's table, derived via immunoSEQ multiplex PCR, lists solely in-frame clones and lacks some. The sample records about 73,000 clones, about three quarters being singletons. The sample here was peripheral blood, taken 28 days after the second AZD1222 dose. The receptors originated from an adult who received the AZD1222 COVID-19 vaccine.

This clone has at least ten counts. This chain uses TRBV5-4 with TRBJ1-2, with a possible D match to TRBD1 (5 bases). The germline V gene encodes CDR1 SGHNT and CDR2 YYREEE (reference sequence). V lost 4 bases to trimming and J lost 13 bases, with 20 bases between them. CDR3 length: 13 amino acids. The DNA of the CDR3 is TGTGCCAGCAGCCTTGACAGCTTCGTGGAGGGCACCTTC. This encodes CASSLDSFVEGTF.

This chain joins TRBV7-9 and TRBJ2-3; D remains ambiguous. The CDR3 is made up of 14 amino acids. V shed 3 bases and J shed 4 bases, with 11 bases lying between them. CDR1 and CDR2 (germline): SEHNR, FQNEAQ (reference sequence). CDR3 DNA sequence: TGTGCCAGCAGCTTCGCAGCGTCGCCAGATACGCAGTATTTT. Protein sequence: CASSFAASPDTQYF.

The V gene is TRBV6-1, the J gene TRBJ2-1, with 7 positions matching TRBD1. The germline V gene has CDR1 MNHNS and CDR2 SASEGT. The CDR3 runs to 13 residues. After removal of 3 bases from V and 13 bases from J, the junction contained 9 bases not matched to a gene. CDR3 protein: CASSDAGGVRQFF. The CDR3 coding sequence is TGTGCCAGCAGTGACGCAGGGGGAGTCCGCCAGTTCTTC.

CDR3 in DNA: TGTGCCAGCTCACCGGGAGGGAGCTTCTACGAGCAGTACTTC. Translation: CASSPGGSFYEQYF. V usage is TRBV18 and J usage is TRBJ2-7, with 7 bases aligning to TRBD2. Germline V gene data show CDR1 as KGHSH and CDR2 as LQKENI. V lost 3 bases and J lost 3; bases outside the gene matches: 5. This CDR3 contains 14 residues.

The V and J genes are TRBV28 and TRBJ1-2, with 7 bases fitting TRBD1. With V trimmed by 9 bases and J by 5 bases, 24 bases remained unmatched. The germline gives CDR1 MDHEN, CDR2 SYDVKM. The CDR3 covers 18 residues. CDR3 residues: CASRTGTGQRARAYGYTF. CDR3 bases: TGTGCCAGTCGTACTGGTACGGGACAGAGGGCACGGGCGTATGGCTACACCTTC.

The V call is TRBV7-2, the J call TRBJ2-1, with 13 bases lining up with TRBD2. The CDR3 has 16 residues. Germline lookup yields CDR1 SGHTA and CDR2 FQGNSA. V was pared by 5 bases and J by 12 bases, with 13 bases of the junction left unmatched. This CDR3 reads CASSTPGLAGLAGQFF. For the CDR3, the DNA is TGTGCCAGCAGCACACCGGGACTAGCGGGACTGGCGGGGCAGTTCTTC.

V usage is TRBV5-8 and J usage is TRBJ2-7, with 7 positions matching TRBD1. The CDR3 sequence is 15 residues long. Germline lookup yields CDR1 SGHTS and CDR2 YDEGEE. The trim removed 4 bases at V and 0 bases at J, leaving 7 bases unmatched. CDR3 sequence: CASSHTGAGSYEQYF. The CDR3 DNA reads TGTGCCAGCAGCCACACAGGGGCAGGCTCCTACGAGCAGTACTTC.

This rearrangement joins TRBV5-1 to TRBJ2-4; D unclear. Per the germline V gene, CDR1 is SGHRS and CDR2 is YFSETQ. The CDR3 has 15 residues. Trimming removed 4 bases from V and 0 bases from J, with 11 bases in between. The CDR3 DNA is TGCGCCAGCAGCCCCCGGCCCGAAGCCAAAAACATTCAGTACTTC. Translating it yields CASSPRPEAKNIQYF.

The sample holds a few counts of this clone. CDR3 nucleotides: TGTGCCAGCAGCGCAGGGACAGGGAATGAGCAGTTCTTC. Protein sequence: CASSAGTGNEQFF. The chain carries TRBV7-2 and TRBJ2-1; 9 bases are shared with TRBD1. Germline CDR1 SGHTA, CDR2 FQGNSA. Trimming at V came to 5 bases and at J to 7 bases, leaving 3 bases not matched to a gene. The CDR3 has 13 amino acids.

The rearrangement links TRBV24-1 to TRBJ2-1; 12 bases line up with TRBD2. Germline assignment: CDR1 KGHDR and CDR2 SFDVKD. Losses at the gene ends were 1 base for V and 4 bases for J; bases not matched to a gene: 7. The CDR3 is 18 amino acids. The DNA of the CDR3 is TGTGCCACCAGTGATTTAACGGCTAGCGGGGGGGCATACAATGAGCAGTTCTTC. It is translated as CATSDLTASGGAYNEQFF.

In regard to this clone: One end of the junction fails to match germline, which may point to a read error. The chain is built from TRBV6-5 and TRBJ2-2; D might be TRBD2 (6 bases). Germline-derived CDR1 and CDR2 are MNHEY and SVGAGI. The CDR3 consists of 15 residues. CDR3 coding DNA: TGTGCAAGCACATCGGGCGGGACGGGCACCGGGGAGCTGTTTTTT. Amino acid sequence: CASTSGGTGTGELFF.

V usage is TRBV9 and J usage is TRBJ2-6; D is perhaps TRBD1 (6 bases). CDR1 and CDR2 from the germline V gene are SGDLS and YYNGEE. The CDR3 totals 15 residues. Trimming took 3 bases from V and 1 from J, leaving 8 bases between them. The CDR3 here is CASSATGSGANVLTF. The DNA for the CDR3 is TGTGCCAGCAGCGCCACAGGGTCTGGGGCCAACGTCCTGACTTTC.

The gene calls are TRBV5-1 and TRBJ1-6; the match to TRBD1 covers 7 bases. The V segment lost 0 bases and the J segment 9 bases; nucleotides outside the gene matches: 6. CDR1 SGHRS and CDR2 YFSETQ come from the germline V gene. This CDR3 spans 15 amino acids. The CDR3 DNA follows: TGCGCCAGCAGCTTGGAGCAAGGGGGCGGTTCACCCCTCCACTTT. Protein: CASSLEQGGGSPLHF.

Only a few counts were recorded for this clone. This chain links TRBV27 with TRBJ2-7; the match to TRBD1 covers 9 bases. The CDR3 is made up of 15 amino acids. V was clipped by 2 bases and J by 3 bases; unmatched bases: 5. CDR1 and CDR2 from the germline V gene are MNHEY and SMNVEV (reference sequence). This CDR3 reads CASSLVGQGYYEQYF. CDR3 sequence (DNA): TGTGCCAGCAGTTTAGTGGGACAGGGATACTACGAGCAGTACTTC.

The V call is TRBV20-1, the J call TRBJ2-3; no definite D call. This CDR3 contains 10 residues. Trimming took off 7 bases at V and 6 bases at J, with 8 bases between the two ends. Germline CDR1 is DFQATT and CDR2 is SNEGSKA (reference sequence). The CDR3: CSVQEDTQYF. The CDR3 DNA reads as TGCAGTGTCCAGGAGGATACGCAGTATTTT.

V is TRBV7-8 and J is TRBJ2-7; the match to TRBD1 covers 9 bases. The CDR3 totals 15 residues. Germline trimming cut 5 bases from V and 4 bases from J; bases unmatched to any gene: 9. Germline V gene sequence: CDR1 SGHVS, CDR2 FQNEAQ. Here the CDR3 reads CASSAGTGSFYEQYF. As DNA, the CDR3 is TGTGCCAGCAGCGCCGGGACAGGGAGTTTTTACGAGCAGTACTTC.

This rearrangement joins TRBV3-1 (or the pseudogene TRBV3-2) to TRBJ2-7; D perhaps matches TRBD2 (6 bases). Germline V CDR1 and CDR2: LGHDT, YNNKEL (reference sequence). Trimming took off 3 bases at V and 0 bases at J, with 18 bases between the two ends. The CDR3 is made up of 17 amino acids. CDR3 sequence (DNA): TGTGCCAGCAGCCATCTGGGTTCGACTAGTTACTCCTACGAGCAGTACTTC. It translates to CASSHLGSTSYSYEQYF.

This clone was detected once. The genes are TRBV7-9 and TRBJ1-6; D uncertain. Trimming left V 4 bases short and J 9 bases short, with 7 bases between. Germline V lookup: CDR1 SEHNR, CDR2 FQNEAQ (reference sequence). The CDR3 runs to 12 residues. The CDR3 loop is CASSYPPSPLHF. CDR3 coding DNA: TGTGCCAGCAGCTACCCGCCTTCACCCCTCCACTTT. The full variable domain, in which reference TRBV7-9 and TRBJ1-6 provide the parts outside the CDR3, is DTGVSQNPRHKITKRGQNVTFRCDPISEHNRLYWYRQTLGQGPEFLTYFQNEAQLEKSRLLSDRFSAERPKGSFSTLEIQRTEQGDSAMYLCASSYPPSPLHFGNGTRLTVT.

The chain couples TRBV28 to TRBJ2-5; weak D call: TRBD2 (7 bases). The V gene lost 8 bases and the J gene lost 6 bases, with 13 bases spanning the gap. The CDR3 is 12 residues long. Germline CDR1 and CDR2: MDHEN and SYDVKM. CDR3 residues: CASAGAPKTQYF. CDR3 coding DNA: TGTGCCAGCGCGGGGGCCCCAAAGACCCAGTACTTC.

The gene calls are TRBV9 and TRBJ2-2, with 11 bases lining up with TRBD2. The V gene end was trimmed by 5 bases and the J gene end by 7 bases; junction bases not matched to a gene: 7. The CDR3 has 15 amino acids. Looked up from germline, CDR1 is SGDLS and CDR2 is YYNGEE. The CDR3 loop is CASSATSGVGGELFF. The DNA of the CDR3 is TGTGCCAGCAGTGCGACTAGCGGGGTCGGCGGGGAGCTGTTTTTT.

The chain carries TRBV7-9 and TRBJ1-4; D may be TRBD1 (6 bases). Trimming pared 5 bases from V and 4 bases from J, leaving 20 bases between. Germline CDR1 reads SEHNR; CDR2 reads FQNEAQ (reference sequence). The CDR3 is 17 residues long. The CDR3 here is CASSRQYVTGINEKLFF. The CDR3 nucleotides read TGTGCCAGCAGCCGACAATACGTAACAGGGATTAATGAAAAACTGTTTTTT.

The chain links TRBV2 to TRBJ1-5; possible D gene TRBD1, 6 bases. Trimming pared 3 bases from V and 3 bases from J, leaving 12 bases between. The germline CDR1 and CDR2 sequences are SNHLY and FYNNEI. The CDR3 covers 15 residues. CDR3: CASSEDSLYNQPQHF. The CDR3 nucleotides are TGTGCCAGCAGTGAGGACAGCCTATACAATCAGCCCCAGCATTTT.

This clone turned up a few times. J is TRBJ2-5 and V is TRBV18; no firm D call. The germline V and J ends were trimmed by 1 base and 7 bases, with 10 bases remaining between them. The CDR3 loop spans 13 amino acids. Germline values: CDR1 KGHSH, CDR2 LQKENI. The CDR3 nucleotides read TGTGCCAGCTCACCACAGGGTAGTGTGACCCAGTACTTC. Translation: CASSPQGSVTQYF. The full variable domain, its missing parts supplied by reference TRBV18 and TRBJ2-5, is NAGVMQNPRHLVRRRGQEARLRCSPMKGHSHVYWYRQLPEEGLKFMVYLQKENIIDESGMPKERFSAEFPKEGPSILRIQQVVRGDSAAYFCASSPQGSVTQYFGPGTRLLVL.